This T cell receptor (beta chain) was sequenced during a study of CD8 T cells in Susac syndrome. About the study: Patients with Susac syndrome had blood drawn and were at that point therapy-naive, on corticosteroids, or on intravenous immunoglobulin alone. Study-wide points: Regarding the TCR sequencing and HLA analysis, the study admitted that a relatively small number of individuals were involved. Clonal expansion of CD8+ cells in Susac peaked in TEMRA cells (and in active patients). The total CD8+ repertoires contained about 16 Susac-specific public clones, and the CD8+ TEMRA repertoires contained five or six.

In the case of this clonotype: Its antigen is unknown.

RNA totalling roughly 0.45 to 1 ug underwent reverse transcription with random hexamers. Each CDR3 protein is one row after TCRdb ran MiXCR on the immunoSEQ multiplex PCR reads. Of roughly 88,000 distinct CDR3 sequences in the sample, 95% to 96% are singletons; the top ten hold approximately 0.39%. V was pared by 7 bases and J by 2 bases, with 11 bases of the junction left unmatched. This CDR3 contains 18 residues. Germline V lookup: CDR1 MDHEN, CDR2 SYDVKM. The clonotype originates from a human donor with Susac syndrome. Sequencing was done on a sample of CD8+ T cells from PBMCs. The chain uses TRBV28 and TRBJ2-5, with 15 nucleotides matching TRBD2. In nucleotides, the CDR3 is TGTGCCAGCACCGAACCGGGACTAGCGGGAGGAGGGCAAGAGACCCAGTACTTC. It yields the protein CASTEPGLAGGGQETQYF.